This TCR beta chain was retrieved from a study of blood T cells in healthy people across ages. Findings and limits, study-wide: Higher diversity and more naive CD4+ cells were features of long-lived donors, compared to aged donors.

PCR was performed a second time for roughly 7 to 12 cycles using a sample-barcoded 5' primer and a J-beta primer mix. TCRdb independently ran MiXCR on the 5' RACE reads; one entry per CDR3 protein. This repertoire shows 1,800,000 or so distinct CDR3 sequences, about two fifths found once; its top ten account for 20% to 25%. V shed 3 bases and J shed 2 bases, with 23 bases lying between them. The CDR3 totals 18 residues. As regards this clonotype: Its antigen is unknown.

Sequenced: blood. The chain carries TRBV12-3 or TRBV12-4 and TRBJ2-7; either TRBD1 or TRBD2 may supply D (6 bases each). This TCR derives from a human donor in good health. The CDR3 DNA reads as TGTGCCAGCAGTTTCTCTTTTAGGGGGGCCCAACCGCCCTACGAGCAGTACTTC. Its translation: CASSFSFRGAQPPYEQYF.